The TCR beta chain under discussion was sequenced for a study of beta chain features in type 1 diabetes. Study results and limitations: In the patient group, naive, central memory and Treg TCRB repertoires seemed more alike than in the healthy donor group. An over-representation of cells with high TCR expression could result from cDNA sequencing. For patients and controls alike, PCR might favor shorter templates to the same degree.

Sequenced material consisted of expressed TCRB transcripts (all of the isolated RNA was reverse transcribed). Profiled with immunoSEQ multiplex PCR; TCRdb holds only in-frame clones, not every one. The sample has hundreds of thousands of clones; roughly 31% are singletons. A few counts support this clone. The target antigen is unknown. The sample was naive CD4+ T cells from blood. The sequence was obtained from a man aged 18-30 years in good health.

For the CDR3, the DNA is TGTGCCTGGAGTGACGGGACAGGGCGCTACGAGCAGTACTTC. It is translated as CAWSDGTGRYEQYF. This chain joins TRBV30 and TRBJ2-7; 9 bases fit TRBD1. J was trimmed by 3 bases and V by 1 base; bases with no gene match: 4. The CDR3 is made up of 14 amino acids. Germline CDR1 reads GTSNPN; CDR2 reads SVGIG (reference sequence).